Listed below are T cell receptor beta chains from one sample, sequenced in a study of blood T cell repertoires in COVID-19. Libraries were prepared by immunoSEQ multiplex PCR; TCRdb keeps only in-frame clonotypes and omits some of them. The sample lists about 190,000 clones; almost 90% were seen once. Sequencing was carried out using peripheral blood. The origin of the receptors is a man younger than 35 with active or convalescent COVID-19. CDR3s include the opening cysteine and the closing phenylalanine or tryptophan. A D gene is named only where the DNA matches it firmly. Size values are once, few and many counts, or a class for expanded clones, and some rows have none.

d_gene	j_gene	v_gene	abundance	CDR3nt	CDR3aa
.	TRBJ1-2	TRBV4-3	.	TGCGCCAGCAGCCAAGATCTCCGCAGCTATGGCTACACCTTC	CASSQDLRSYGYTF
.	TRBJ1-2	TRBV3-1/TRBV3-2	.	TGTGCCAGCAGCCAAGGTGGGGGGGATGCTAGTGGCTACACCTTC	CASSQGGGDASGYTF
TRBD2	TRBJ2-1	TRBV18	.	TGTGCCAGCTCACCACTAGCGGGGGCCTCCTACAATGAGCAGTTCTTC	CASSPLAGASYNEQFF
.	TRBJ1-1	TRBV6-5	.	TGTGCCAGCAGTAACCAGACCCGGGGTCACACTGAAGCTTTCTTT	CASSNQTRGHTEAFF
TRBD1	TRBJ1-1	TRBV3-1/TRBV3-2	.	TGTGCCAGCAGCCAAGGCGGAAAGGGGGCCAGGTCCACTGAAGCTTTCTTT	CASSQGGKGARSTEAFF
TRBD1	TRBJ1-5	TRBV6-5	.	TGTGCCAGCAGTACCGGGACAGGGGTACGGCCCCAGCATTTT	CASSTGTGVRPQHF
TRBD2	TRBJ2-1	TRBV30	.	TGTGCCTGGAGTATTACTAGCGGGGGGGCTAGCTCCTACAATGAGCAGTTCTTC	CAWSITSGGASSYNEQFF
.	TRBJ1-1	TRBV11-2	once	TGTGCCAGCAGCGTGACTCGAGGAGACACTGAAGCTTTCTTT	CASSVTRGDTEAFF
.	TRBJ2-1	TRBV5-4	.	TGTGCCAGCAGCTTGAGTCCTATCTACAATGAGCAGTTCTTC	CASSLSPIYNEQFF
TRBD1	TRBJ2-7	TRBV2	.	TGTGCCAGCAAACGCCCTACAGGGGAGTCCGAGCAGTACTTC	CASKRPTGESEQYF
.	TRBJ1-2	TRBV19	.	TGTGCCAGTAGTATATGGGGAAGCGGTGGCTACACCTTC	CASSIWGSGGYTF
TRBD2	TRBJ2-1	TRBV25-1	.	TGTGCCAGCAGAACTAGCGGGGGGGACAATGAGCAGTTCTTC	CASRTSGGDNEQFF
TRBD2	TRBJ2-7	TRBV7-9	.	TGTGCCAGCAGCTTAAGCGGGAGCAGCTACGAGCAGTACTTC	CASSLSGSSYEQYF
.	TRBJ2-2	TRBV7-2	.	TGTGCCAGCAGCTTAGACGGGGGACGGCGGGAGCTGTTTTTT	CASSLDGGRRELFF
.	TRBJ1-2	TRBV5-4	.	TGTGCCAGCAGCTCGGCAGGGGTCGGTGGCTACACCTTC	CASSSAGVGGYTF
.	TRBJ2-1	TRBV29-1	.	TGCAGCGTTGGAAACTCGAACAATGAGCAGTTCTTC	CSVGNSNNEQFF
TRBD1	TRBJ1-6	TRBV5-5	.	TGTGCCAGCAGCATGACAGGGGGCGTTAATTCACCCCTCCACTTT	CASSMTGGVNSPLHF
.	TRBJ1-3	TRBV21-1	.	TGTGCCAGCAGCTGCTCCGGGACAGTCTCTGGAAACACCATATATTTT	CASSCSGTVSGNTIYF
.	TRBJ1-1	TRBV7-8	.	TGTGCCAGCAGCTTAGTCCCGACTTTGGCTGGGGAGACTGAAGCTTTCTTT	CASSLVPTLAGETEAFF
TRBD2	TRBJ2-5	TRBV14	.	TGTGCCAGCTCGGGACTAGCAAGAGAGACCCAGTACTTC	CASSGLARETQYF
.	TRBJ2-7	TRBV6-5	.	TGTGCCAGCAGTTACTCGAGCAGGTCCTACGAGCAGTACTTC	CASSYSSRSYEQYF
.	TRBJ1-1	TRBV24-1	.	TGTGCCACCTCAAAGCGCGCGGACACTGAAGCTTTCTTT	CATSKRADTEAFF
.	TRBJ1-2	TRBV6-6	.	TGTGCCAGCAGTTACTCCTCCGGGAAGCCCTACACCTTC	CASSYSSGKPYTF
.	TRBJ1-5	TRBV5-1	.	TGCGCCAGCAGCTTTGGGGGGGACAATCAGCCCCAGCATTTT	CASSFGGDNQPQHF
.	TRBJ2-3	TRBV19	few	TGTGCCAGTAGTATAGATGGACAGACCTCAGATACGCAGTATTTT	CASSIDGQTSDTQYF
TRBD1	TRBJ2-2	TRBV6-5	.	TGTGCCAGCAGGGACAGGGGGGCGAACACCGGGGAGCTGTTTTTT	CASRDRGANTGELFF
.	TRBJ2-3	TRBV6-5	.	TGTGCCAGCAGTTACCCAGCTGGACAGATCACAGATACGCAGTATTTT	CASSYPAGQITDTQYF
.	TRBJ2-2	TRBV6-5	once	TGTGCCAGCAGGCAGGGCCACACCGGGGAGCTGTTTTTT	CASRQGHTGELFF
.	TRBJ1-1	TRBV21-1	.	TGTGCCAGCAGCAACGTTGGACAGGGTAAAGACACTGAAGCTTTCTTT	CASSNVGQGKDTEAFF
.	TRBJ1-2	TRBV6-5	.	TGTGCCAGCAGGAAAGACCAGGGGATGGCTGGCTACACCTTC	CASRKDQGMAGYTF
TRBD1	TRBJ1-1	TRBV30	.	TGTGCCTGGAGAGGACAGGCTTTCGGCACTGAAGCTTTCTTT	CAWRGQAFGTEAFF
.	TRBJ2-7	TRBV11-2	.	TGTGCCAGCAGCTTAGCAGACTACGAGCAGTACTTC	CASSLADYEQYF
TRBD1	TRBJ1-4	TRBV6-1	.	TGTGCCAGCAGTGATTGGACAGGGACTAATGAAAAACTGTTTTTT	CASSDWTGTNEKLFF
.	TRBJ1-6	TRBV27	.	TGTGCCAGCAGTCCGGACAGCCTTAATTCACCCCTCCACTTT	CASSPDSLNSPLHF
.	TRBJ2-5	TRBV5-5	.	TGTGCCAGCAGCTTGTATTTGTCGGAGACCCAGTACTTC	CASSLYLSETQYF
.	TRBJ1-3	TRBV18	.	TGTGCCAGCTCACCAGCTAACGTGGAGAGCTCTGGAAACACCATATATTTT	CASSPANVESSGNTIYF
TRBD1	TRBJ1-4	TRBV9	.	TGTGCCAGCAGCGTCTCCGGGACAGGAGATGAAAAACTGTTTTTT	CASSVSGTGDEKLFF
TRBD2	TRBJ2-7	TRBV30	.	TGTGCCTGGAGTATAGGACTAGCGGGAGGGCCGACCGACGAGCAGTACTTC	CAWSIGLAGGPTDEQYF
.	TRBJ1-2	TRBV29-1	.	TGCAGCTTCGCCGACAGTGCCCTTGGCTACACCTTC	CSFADSALGYTF
.	TRBJ1-2	TRBV12-3/TRBV12-4	.	TGTGCCAGCAGCTCCGCGGATGGCTACACCTTC	CASSSADGYTF
TRBD2	TRBJ2-3	TRBV5-1	.	TGCGCCAGCAGCCAACCGGGACTAGCGGGAGAAAATACGCAGTATTTT	CASSQPGLAGENTQYF
.	TRBJ1-3	TRBV27	.	TGTGCCAGCAGTCTAGAGGGGGGGCTTCCTGGAAACACCATATATTTT	CASSLEGGLPGNTIYF
.	TRBJ1-3	TRBV18	.	TGTGCCAGCTCAAACACCCTGGGGAGTGACACCATATATTTT	CASSNTLGSDTIYF
TRBD1	TRBJ2-3	TRBV24-1	.	TGTGCCACCAGTGATGCCGGGACAGGCGCAGATACGCAGTATTTT	CATSDAGTGADTQYF
TRBD1	TRBJ2-7	TRBV5-1	.	TGCGCCAGCAGCTTGTTAGGGACAGGGGGAAGAGGCGAGCAGTACTTC	CASSLLGTGGRGEQYF
.	TRBJ2-1	TRBV3-1/TRBV3-2	.	TGTGCCAGCAGCCATGCCGGCTCCTACAATGAGCAGTTCTTC	CASSHAGSYNEQFF
.	TRBJ2-5	TRBV15	.	TGTGCCACCAGCACCCGAATGGGTGGGGGCGAGACCCAGTACTTC	CATSTRMGGGETQYF
.	TRBJ1-4	TRBV3-1/TRBV3-2	.	TGTGCCAGCAGCCAAGGTCTATCCGGAGGGGAAAAACTGTTTTTT	CASSQGLSGGEKLFF
.	TRBJ1-1	TRBV3-1/TRBV3-2	.	TGTGCCAGCGCACCCAGGAGAGGGTCGGACACTGAAGCTTTCTTT	CASAPRRGSDTEAFF
.	TRBJ1-5	TRBV12-3/TRBV12-4	once	TGTGCCAGCAGTTCTGTCGGTCAGCCCCAGCATTTT	CASSSVGQPQHF